The rows below give T cell receptor beta chains drawn from one sample of a study of shared clonotypes between healthy human individuals. The protocol was immunoSEQ multiplex PCR, while the TCRdb copy is restricted to in-frame clones and leaves out a portion. The table includes about 1,900,000 clones, over 85% detected once. Sequences were obtained from naive CD8+ T cells sorted from blood. These receptors all come from a man aged 18 to 29 in good health. The CDR3 runs from the conserved cysteine through the conserved F or W. The D gene is left open where the match is weak. A row's size may be missing; if present it is once, few, many or a size class.

D	size	J	V	DNA	CDR3
.	.	TRBJ2-7	TRBV6-5	TGTGCCAGCAGCTCCTACGGGGCCGCGAGCGAGCAGTACTTC	CASSSYGAASEQYF
TRBD1	.	TRBJ1-2	TRBV6-1	TGTGCCAGCAGTGTGGGGACAGCCACTAACTATGGCTACACCTTC	CASSVGTATNYGYTF
.	.	TRBJ1-1	TRBV5-6	TGTGCCAGCAGCTTGGAGCAGGGGTTGAACACTGAAGCTTTCTTT	CASSLEQGLNTEAFF
.	.	TRBJ2-1	TRBV5-6	TGTGCCAGCGCTATTGGAGGGGGCTCCTACAATGAGCAGTTCTTC	CASAIGGGSYNEQFF
.	.	TRBJ2-5	TRBV11-1	TGTGCCAGCAGAGGCTACAACCAAGAGACCCAGTACTTC	CASRGYNQETQYF
TRBD2	.	TRBJ2-6	TRBV2	TGTGCCAGCAGTCCTCTAGCGGGAGGCTCTGGGGCCAACGTCCTGACTTTC	CASSPLAGGSGANVLTF
.	.	TRBJ1-5	TRBV19	TGTGCCAGTAGTGACCCCAGGATGGAGCTCGGCAATCAGCCCCAGCATTTT	CASSDPRMELGNQPQHF
.	.	TRBJ2-3	TRBV30	TGTGCCTGGACCTTGTACGGTAGCACAGATACGCAGTATTTT	CAWTLYGSTDTQYF
.	once	TRBJ1-3	TRBV18	TGTGCCAGCTCACCAAGAGTTGAGGGCCTCTTCTCTGGAAACACCATATATTTT	CASSPRVEGLFSGNTIYF
.	.	TRBJ1-1	TRBV9	TGTGCCAGCAGCCCTGACGTAATGAACACTGAAGCTTTCTTT	CASSPDVMNTEAFF
.	once	TRBJ2-2	TRBV13	TGTGCCAGCAGCCCCCTGGGGGCGGAGGGCACCGGGGAGCTGTTTTTT	CASSPLGAEGTGELFF
.	.	TRBJ1-1	TRBV5-6	TGTGCCAGCAGCTTGGAGGGAAAGTCGGACACTGAAGCTTTCTTT	CASSLEGKSDTEAFF
.	.	TRBJ1-6	TRBV28	TGTGCCAGCAGTTTATCCTTTTCACCCCTCCACTTT	CASSLSFSPLHF
TRBD1	.	TRBJ2-3	TRBV27	TGTGCCAGCAGTTCAGGACAGGGGACAGATACGCAGTATTTT	CASSSGQGTDTQYF
.	.	TRBJ2-2	TRBV28	TGTGCCAGCGGGCGTCTCGGGGAGCTGTTTTTT	CASGRLGELFF
.	.	TRBJ2-7	TRBV5-1	TGCGCCAGCAGCTTAACGGGTCTCCCCTACGAGCAGTACTTC	CASSLTGLPYEQYF
.	.	TRBJ2-7	TRBV5-4	TGTGCCAGCAGCTCGGACTGGGCGGGGGAGCAGTACTTC	CASSSDWAGEQYF
.	.	TRBJ1-2	TRBV6-5	TGTGCCAGCAGTTACAGTGAGGGCGCCGACTATGGCTACACCTTC	CASSYSEGADYGYTF
TRBD2	.	TRBJ2-1	TRBV7-6	TGTGCCAGCAGCTTAATTTCCCTAGCGGGAGGCCATGAGCAGTTCTTC	CASSLISLAGGHEQFF
.	once	TRBJ2-1	TRBV30	TGTGCCTGGAGAGTCGCGTACAACTTCTACAATGAGCAGTTCTTC	CAWRVAYNFYNEQFF
.	.	TRBJ1-2	TRBV11-2	TGTGCCAGCAGCTTAGCGGGTCTGAACTATGGCTACACCTTC	CASSLAGLNYGYTF
.	.	TRBJ2-7	TRBV11-2	TGTGCCAGCAGCTTCCCGTGGGGGGCGAGCTCCTACGAGCAGTACTTC	CASSFPWGASSYEQYF
.	.	TRBJ2-3	TRBV6-1	TGTGCCAGCAGTGAACCCCCCTGGGAGTACACAGATACGCAGTATTTT	CASSEPPWEYTDTQYF
.	.	TRBJ2-3	TRBV27	TGTGCCAGCAGTTCAAGCGCTCTAGCCCCCGCAGATACGCAGTATTTT	CASSSSALAPADTQYF
.	.	TRBJ1-1	TRBV19	TGTGCCAGTAGTATGGTTAGGAGGGACACTGAAGCTTTCTTT	CASSMVRRDTEAFF
TRBD2	.	TRBJ2-1	TRBV9	TGTGCCAGCAGCACTAGCGGGAGCCCCCTCAATGAGCAGTTCTTC	CASSTSGSPLNEQFF
.	once	TRBJ2-7	TRBV10-3	TGTGCCATCAGTTCCCCCGGGACCTACGAGCAGTACTTC	CAISSPGTYEQYF
.	.	TRBJ1-1	TRBV4-1	TGCGCCAGCAGCCAAGGTGGGATGAACACTGAAGCTTTCTTT	CASSQGGMNTEAFF